The 19 T cell receptor beta chains below come from one sample, sequenced in a study of blood T cell repertoires in COVID-19. Sequenced by immunoSEQ multiplex PCR; TCRdb stores in-frame clones only, minus some. The table lists some 500,000 clones, less than 90% of them singletons. What was sequenced was peripheral blood. The receptors originated from a woman aged 45-65 years with COVID-19, enrolled during active disease.

Turning to this clone: Other DNA variants within this sample encode the same CDR3. V usage is TRBV3-1 (or the pseudogene TRBV3-2) and J usage is TRBJ2-7, with 8 bases aligning to TRBD2. Germline V gene data show CDR1 as LGHDT and CDR2 as YNNKEL (reference sequence). J was trimmed by 1 base and V by 4 bases; bases with no gene match: 3. This CDR3 has 14 amino acids. CDR3 amino acids: CASSPSGPSYEQYF. For the CDR3, the DNA is TGTGCCAGCAGCCCTAGCGGGCCATCCTACGAGCAGTACTTC.

This clone was picked up many times. J is TRBJ1-2 and V is TRBV6-6; maybe TRBD1 (6 bases). The V end lost 6 bases, the J end lost 4 bases, and 15 bases lay between the germline ends. The CDR3 covers 14 residues. Germline-derived CDR1 and CDR2 are MNHNY and SVGAGI (reference sequence). The DNA of the CDR3 is TGTGCCAGCAGGGACAGCCGCCGCAGCTATGGCTACACCTTC. Its translation is CASRDSRRSYGYTF.

The chain combines TRBV9 with TRBJ1-6, with TRBD1 matching over 8 bases. V lost 4 bases to trimming and J lost 8 bases; unmatched junction nucleotides: 5. Germline CDR1 reads SGDLS; CDR2 reads YYNGEE. This CDR3 spans 14 amino acids. Here the CDR3 reads CASSPRTGHSPLHF. CDR3 bases: TGTGCCAGCAGCCCTCGGACAGGGCATTCACCCCTCCACTTT.

The chain carries TRBV3-1 (or the pseudogene TRBV3-2) and TRBJ1-1, with D perhaps matching TRBD1 (5 bases). Germline V gene sequence: CDR1 LGHDT, CDR2 YNNKEL (reference sequence). CDR3 length: 14 residues. V lost 4 bases and J 5 bases, leaving 14 bases between the germline ends. CDR3 in DNA: TGTGCCAGCAGCCTCTATAGCGGGGGGACTGAAGCTTTCTTT. This codes for CASSLYSGGTEAFF.

This clone occurred once. The CDR3: CSVGKPDRGQSGYTF. The CDR3 nucleotides read TGCAGCGTTGGTAAGCCGGACAGGGGGCAGAGTGGCTACACCTTC. This chain links TRBV29-1 with TRBJ1-2; the match to TRBD1 covers 11 bases. This CDR3 is built from 15 residues. Germline V gene data show CDR1 as SQVTM and CDR2 as ANQGSEA. The V segment lost 4 bases and the J segment 7 bases; nucleotides outside the gene matches: 11. Full variable domain (outside the CDR3, taken from reference TRBV29-1 and TRBJ1-2): SAVISQKPSRDICQRGTSLTIQCQVDSQVTMMFWYRQQPGQSLTLIATANQGSEATYESGFVIDKFPISRPNLTFSTLTVSNMSPEDSSIYLCSVGKPDRGQSGYTFGSGTRLTVV.

V is TRBV19 and J is TRBJ2-7, with D unclear. This CDR3 spans 17 amino acids. Trimming removed 2 bases at V and 3 bases at J, with 20 bases between. The V gene's germline CDR1 is LNHDA and CDR2 SQIVND (reference sequence). This CDR3 is CASSIKFLATLVYEQYF. The DNA for the CDR3 is TGTGCCAGTAGTATAAAGTTTCTGGCAACCCTAGTCTACGAGCAGTACTTC.

The chain has TRBV19 and TRBJ1-3; tentatively, D is TRBD1 (5 bases). The CDR3 runs 16 residues. V was trimmed by 6 bases and J by 0 bases, leaving 15 bases between them. The germline V gene encodes CDR1 LNHDA and CDR2 SQIVND (reference sequence). This CDR3 is CASSHRGGLSGNTIYF. For the CDR3, the DNA is TGTGCCAGTAGCCACCGGGGGGGACTCTCTGGAAACACCATATATTTT.

The gene calls are TRBV3-1 (or the pseudogene TRBV3-2) and TRBJ2-3; no clear D. Germline values: CDR1 LGHDT, CDR2 YNNKEL (reference sequence). V lost 1 base to trimming and J lost 6 bases, with 17 bases between them. The CDR3 sequence is 16 residues long. The CDR3 reads CASSQVPQKPSDTQYF. As DNA, the CDR3 is TGTGCCAGCAGCCAAGTCCCCCAAAAGCCATCCGATACGCAGTATTTT.

This clone was seen more than once but under ten times. This chain links TRBV5-4 with TRBJ2-7; 8 bases are a match to TRBD2. V lost 0 bases and J lost 2; bases outside the gene matches: 7. This CDR3 is built from 16 residues. Germline CDR1 is SGHNT and CDR2 is YYREEE (reference sequence). The CDR3 DNA is TGTGCCAGCAGCTTGGGGGGGAGCGGGGGAACCTACGAGCAGTACTTC. Residues: CASSLGGSGGTYEQYF. Complete variable domain (other parts from reference TRBV5-4 and TRBJ2-7): ETGVTQSPTHLIKTRGQQVTLRCSSQSGHNTVSWYQQALGQGPQFIFQYYREEENGRGNFPPRFSGLQFPNYSSELNVNALELDDSALYLCASSLGGSGGTYEQYFGPGTRLTVT.

V usage is TRBV24-1 and J usage is TRBJ2-5; D is uncertain. Germline lookup yields CDR1 KGHDR and CDR2 SFDVKD. CDR3 size: 13 residues. Between the trimmed V and J ends, which lost 4 bases and 4 bases, there was a span of 9 bases. The CDR3 DNA reads as TGTGCCACCAGTGAGTTCCCCGGAGAGACCCAGTACTTC. Protein sequence: CATSEFPGETQYF.

The chain carries TRBV9 and TRBJ2-7; a weak D match, TRBD2 (7 bases). Germline V gene lookup returns CDR1 SGDLS and CDR2 YYNGEE. The CDR3 sequence is 15 residues long. Trimming took off 4 bases at V and 5 bases at J, with 19 bases between the two ends. The CDR3 region is CASSRSGGGPDEQYF. CDR3 nucleotide sequence: TGTGCCAGCAGCCGTTCTGGGGGGGGGCCAGACGAGCAGTACTTC.

The chain combines TRBV7-9 with TRBJ1-3; D gene uncertain. V dropped 4 bases and J dropped 8 bases, with 9 bases sitting between them. The germline gives CDR1 SEHNR, CDR2 FQNEAQ (reference sequence). The length of the CDR3 is 12 residues. CDR3 in DNA: TGTGCCAGCAGCTACATCGGGGACACCATATATTTT. This encodes CASSYIGDTIYF.

In the case of this clone: The final CDR3 position lacks the conserved phenylalanine or tryptophan, pointing to a likely read error. The limits of the CDR3 on the DNA are not certain, so only TCRdb's listed CDR3 is given. V usage is TRBV20-1 and J usage is TRBJ1-2. A total of 10 residues make up the CDR3, ends included. The germline gives CDR1 DFQATT, CDR2 SNEGSKA (reference sequence). The CDR3 protein is CSARDPRGPL.

The gene calls are TRBV27 and TRBJ1-2, with D possibly TRBD1 on 6 matching bases. Germline values: CDR1 MNHEY, CDR2 SMNVEV (reference sequence). The CDR3 totals 15 residues. Trimming took off 6 bases at V and 2 bases at J, with 16 bases between the two ends. As DNA, the CDR3 is TGTGCCAGCAGGCGGCAGGGGTCCTACAACTATGGCTACACCTTC. Protein product: CASRRQGSYNYGYTF.

This clone was counted once. The chain combines TRBV9 with TRBJ1-1, with D possibly matching TRBD1 (6 bases). There are 14 residues in the CDR3. Germline V gives CDR1 SGDLS, CDR2 YYNGEE. V was trimmed by 3 bases and J by 4 bases, leaving 13 bases between them. As DNA, the CDR3 is TGTGCCAGCAGCGCCCTAGTCAGGGGCACTGAAGCTTTCTTT. Translating gives CASSALVRGTEAFF.

The chain is built from TRBV5-1 and TRBJ2-5; possible D gene TRBD1, 5 bases. This CDR3 is 15 amino acids long. The germline V gene encodes CDR1 SGHRS and CDR2 YFSETQ. Trimming pared 2 bases from V and 2 bases from J, leaving 13 bases between. The CDR3 is CASSFEPGPQETQYF. For the CDR3, the DNA is TGCGCCAGCAGCTTCGAGCCAGGGCCGCAAGAGACCCAGTACTTC. Together with reference TRBV5-1 and TRBJ2-5, the CDR3 gives the full variable domain: KAGVTQTPRYLIKTRGQQVTLSCSPISGHRSVSWYQQTPGQGLQFLFEYFSETQRNKGNFPGRFSGRQFSNSRSEMNVSTLELGDSALYLCASSFEPGPQETQYFGPGTRLLVL.

This chain uses TRBV6-5 with TRBJ1-5, with unresolved D. V lost 6 bases to trimming and J lost 7 bases, with 13 bases between them. The CDR3 runs 13 residues. Germline V CDR1 and CDR2: MNHEY, SVGAGI. The CDR3 coding sequence is TGTGCCAGCAGCGCCGTCGAGGTCCAGCCCCAGCATTTT. It specifies CASSAVEVQPQHF.

This clone has just one count. The chain recombines TRBV19 with TRBJ2-3, with TRBD2 matching over 7 bases. Per the germline V gene, CDR1 is LNHDA and CDR2 is SQIVND (reference sequence). This CDR3 comprises 17 residues. Losses at the gene ends were 3 bases for V and 2 bases for J; bases not matched to a gene: 11. CDR3 nucleotides: TGTGCCAGTAGTATTTGGTTTCGGCGGGGGTACACAGATACGCAGTATTTT. The encoded protein is CASSIWFRRGYTDTQYF.

This chain links TRBV30 with TRBJ1-1; weak D call: TRBD1 (5 bases). CDR3 size: 14 residues. CDR1 is GTSNPN, CDR2 SVGIG, per germline (reference sequence). Between the trimmed V and J ends, which lost 0 bases and 4 bases, there was a span of 12 bases. The CDR3 sequence: CAWSVRGIGTEAFF. For the CDR3, the DNA is TGTGCCTGGAGTGTTCGGGGGATAGGCACTGAAGCTTTCTTT.